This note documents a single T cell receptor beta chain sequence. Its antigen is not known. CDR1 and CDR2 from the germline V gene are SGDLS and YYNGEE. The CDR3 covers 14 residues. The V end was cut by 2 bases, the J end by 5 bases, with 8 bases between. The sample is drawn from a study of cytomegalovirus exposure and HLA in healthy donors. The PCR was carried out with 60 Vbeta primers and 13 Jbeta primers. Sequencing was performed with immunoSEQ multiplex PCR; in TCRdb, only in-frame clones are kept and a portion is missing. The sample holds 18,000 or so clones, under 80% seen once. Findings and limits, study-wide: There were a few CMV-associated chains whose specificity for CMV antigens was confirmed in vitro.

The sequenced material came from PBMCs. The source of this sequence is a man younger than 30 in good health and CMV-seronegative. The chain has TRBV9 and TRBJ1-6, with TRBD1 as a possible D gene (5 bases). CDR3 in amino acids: CASSVTGDNSPLHF. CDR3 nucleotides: TGTGCCAGCAGCGTTACAGGTGATAATTCACCCCTCCACTTT.